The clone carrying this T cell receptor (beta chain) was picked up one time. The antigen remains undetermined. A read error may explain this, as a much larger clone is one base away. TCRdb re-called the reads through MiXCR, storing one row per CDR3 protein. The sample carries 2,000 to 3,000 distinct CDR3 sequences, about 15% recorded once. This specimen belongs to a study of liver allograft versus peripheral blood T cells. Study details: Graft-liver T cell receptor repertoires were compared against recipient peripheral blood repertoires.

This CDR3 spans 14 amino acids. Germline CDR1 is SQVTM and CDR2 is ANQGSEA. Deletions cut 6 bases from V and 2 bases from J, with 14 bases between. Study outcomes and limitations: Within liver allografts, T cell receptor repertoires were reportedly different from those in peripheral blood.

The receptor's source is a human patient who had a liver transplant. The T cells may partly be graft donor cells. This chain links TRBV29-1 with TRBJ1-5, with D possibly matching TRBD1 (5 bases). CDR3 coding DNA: TGCAGCGTCGTTGAGCCCAGGGGCAATCAGCCCCAGCATTTT. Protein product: CSVVEPRGNQPQHF.